This is a list of T cell receptor beta chains from one sample in a study of monozygotic twins with inflammatory bowel disease. TCRdb re-called the 5' RACE reads; every CDR3 protein appears as one record, without DNA. This listing includes around 400,000 distinct CDR3 sequences. Material: blood. All receptors come from a human donor with ulcerative colitis or Crohn's disease, or a healthy co-twin of an affected twin (not recorded which). Both conserved end residues are part of each CDR3.

TRBJ1-2,TRBV3-1,CASSQGKATYGYTF
TRBJ1-1,TRBV12-3/TRBV12-4,CASSLGGANTEAFF
TRBJ2-7,TRBV7-9,CASSKDAMREQYF
TRBJ2-2,TRBV28,CASSLIVSAYTGELFF
TRBJ1-4,TRBV2,CASSTGQGYEKLFF
TRBJ2-3,TRBV5-4,CASWTSVGDTQYF
TRBJ1-1,TRBV5-1,CASRERQFTSEAFF
TRBJ2-1,TRBV4-3,CASSQDFGLAAGHEQFF
TRBJ1-2,TRBV6-6,CASMSRDDYGYTF
TRBJ2-1,TRBV20-1,CSARIGGDEQFF
TRBJ1-1,TRBV20-1,CSAREGPIEAFF
TRBJ2-5,TRBV7-6,CASSFGSGKETQYF
TRBJ2-7,TRBV12-3/TRBV12-4,CASRTGTGSYEQYF
TRBJ1-1,TRBV10-3,CAISGQGSTEAFF
TRBJ1-2,TRBV30,CAWSRTIGGYGYTF
TRBJ2-3,TRBV20-1,CSASPRISPDTQYF
TRBJ1-5,TRBV7-9,CASSPEGSQPQHF
TRBJ2-1,TRBV6-2/TRBV6-3,CASTTGGSYNEQFF
TRBJ1-2,TRBV5-5,CASAREMGGAYGYTF
TRBJ2-1,TRBV5-1,CASAGTSGRNNEQFF
TRBJ1-2,TRBV7-9,CASSLEVLWDGYTF
TRBJ2-7,TRBV18,CASVGTSGTIYEQYF
TRBJ1-2,TRBV9,CASSVDVGGSANYGYTF
TRBJ2-1,TRBV11-2,CASSLVAGGPWNEQFF
TRBJ2-3,TRBV3-1,CARWGTGEPDTQYF
TRBJ1-1,TRBV9,CASSVAYGEVFF
TRBJ2-1,TRBV7-8,CASSLAYHNEQFF
TRBJ2-2,TRBV6-1,CASIRWTGNGGELFF
TRBJ2-3,TRBV6-6,CASSSALDTQYF
TRBJ1-4,TRBV6-1,CASSAGTGYEKLFF
TRBJ1-4,TRBV14,CASSPGHATNEKLFF
TRBJ2-1,TRBV6-1,CASRPLQSSYNEQFF
TRBJ1-1,TRBV9,CASSLPDRSPMNTEAFF
TRBJ1-1,TRBV30,CAWSSGLGGTEAFF
TRBJ2-4,TRBV5-1,CASSLAALAVTKNIQYF
TRBJ2-2,TRBV29-1,CSVEGRSGEGTGELFF
TRBJ2-7,TRBV6-5,CASSSIPDGTYEQYF
TRBJ1-1,TRBV5-4,CASSKRDTENTEAFF
TRBJ2-7,TRBV25-1,CASSGTHTGEQYF
TRBJ2-1,TRBV5-1,CASSFLFPGQGDNEQFF
TRBJ2-3,TRBV11-1,CASSPIIRLAGITDTQYF
TRBJ2-7,TRBV11-2,CASSFHIGGTSGGYEQYF
TRBJ2-7,TRBV7-2,CASSLYPSLQPYEQYF
TRBJ2-1,TRBV7-9,CASSSAGLHNEQFF
TRBJ2-2,TRBV7-2,CASSLEGFTGELFF
TRBJ2-1,TRBV14,CASSQGTLPHNEQFF
TRBJ2-1,TRBV19,CASSIRGQRAYNEQFF
TRBJ1-1,TRBV5-1,CASSAGGGESEAFF
TRBJ2-3,TRBV4-1,CASSHLGTSGSTDTQYF
TRBJ1-2,TRBV20-1,CSAQGNGQEYTF
TRBJ1-2,TRBV27,CASSSLGVRYTF
TRBJ1-2,TRBV10-1,CASSDPGRRGYTF
TRBJ2-5,TRBV5-1,CASSIAEKETQYF
TRBJ2-3,TRBV4-3,CASSQGERDDTQYF
TRBJ1-4,TRBV12-3/TRBV12-4,CASSFQGGKLFF
TRBJ1-1,TRBV29-1,CSVERLNTEAFF
TRBJ2-7,TRBV6-1,CASRAYRGTYEQYF
TRBJ2-1,TRBV18,CASSPGTSVNEQFF